One sample yielded the 27 T cell receptor beta chains listed below, sequenced in a study of blood T cell repertoires in COVID-19 (TCRdb year 2020). Receptor amplification or capture employed the immunoSEQ multiplex PCR assay. The source is immuneACCESS, and TCRdb retained only in-frame sequences with V and J called. Part of the clones is not carried over; for the studies checked, unresolved V genes explain less than half of this, and the remainder is unexplained. The sample table records around 190,000 clones; less than 85% of these occur just once. The ten largest account for roughly 12% of the sample. Material for sequencing was peripheral blood. The receptors stem from a woman in her forties or fifties with acute or convalescent COVID-19.

The chain employs TRBV18 and TRBJ1-1; D might be TRBD1 (6 bases). The germline gives CDR1 KGHSH, CDR2 LQKENI. V lost 3 bases to trimming and J lost 3 bases, with 14 bases between them. This CDR3 region has 15 residues. The chain's CDR3 is CASSPLLQGYTEAFF. The CDR3 DNA sequence: TGTGCCAGCTCACCCCTCCTCCAGGGGTACACTGAAGCTTTCTTT.

The chain joins TRBV18 to TRBJ1-5; D is perhaps TRBD1 (6 bases). The CDR3 is 16 residues long. Trimming cost V 4 bases and J 0 bases, with 13 bases left between them. CDR1 is KGHSH and CDR2 is LQKENI in the germline V gene. The CDR3 is CASSHRASYSNQPQHF. CDR3 DNA sequence: TGTGCCAGCTCACACAGGGCGTCATATAGCAATCAGCCCCAGCATTTT.

This chain uses TRBV18 with TRBJ1-5; D remains unclear. CDR1 KGHSH and CDR2 LQKENI come from the germline V gene. Between the trimmed V and J ends, which lost 2 bases and 6 bases, there was a span of 11 bases. The CDR3 length is 14 residues. CDR3 amino acids: CASSPGGFGQPQHF. The CDR3 bases are TGTGCCAGCTCACCAGGAGGTTTCGGTCAGCCCCAGCATTTT.

V gene TRBV12-5 combines with J gene TRBJ1-4; the match to TRBD1 covers 9 bases. CDR1 and CDR2 (germline): LGHNT, FRNRAP. The CDR3 consists of 16 residues. After removal of 0 bases from V and 5 bases from J, the junction contained 4 bases not matched to a gene. The CDR3 nucleotides read TGTGCTAGTGGTTTGGTCCACGACAGGGGGAATGAAAAACTGTTTTTT. The encoded protein is CASGLVHDRGNEKLFF.

This chain connects TRBV15 to TRBJ1-6, with a weak D call TRBD1 (5 bases). This CDR3 comprises 14 residues. Germline assignment: CDR1 LNHNV and CDR2 YYDKDF (reference sequence). V was clipped by 0 bases and J by 10 bases, with 10 bases between them. The CDR3 sequence is CATSRDVGGSPLHF. In nucleotides, the CDR3 is TGTGCCACCAGCAGAGATGTGGGGGGATCACCCCTCCACTTT. The whole variable domain, remainder taken from reference TRBV15 and TRBJ1-6, is DAMVIQNPRYQVTQFGKPVTLSCSQTLNHNVMYWYQQKSSQAPKLLFHYYDKDFNNEADTPDNFQSRRPNTSFCFLDIRSPGLGDTAMYLCATSRDVGGSPLHFGNGTRLTVT.

A single count supports this clone. The rearrangement uses TRBV6-5 and TRBJ2-1, with a tentative D call TRBD2 (6 bases). The CDR3 sequence is 14 residues long. Germline assignment: CDR1 MNHEY and CDR2 SVGAGI. V lost 8 bases, J lost 1 base, and 12 bases lay in between. DNA of the CDR3: TGTGCCAGCCGGAGGGAGACGTCCTACAATGAGCAGTTCTTC. It codes for CASRRETSYNEQFF.

This chain links TRBV7-2 with TRBJ2-1; 16 bases map to TRBD2. The germline gives CDR1 SGHTA, CDR2 FQGNSA. V shed 4 bases, J shed 8 bases, and the junction held 5 bases outside the gene matches. The CDR3 is made up of 16 amino acids. CDR3: CASSSSGTSGRDEQFF. In nucleotides, the CDR3 is TGTGCCAGCAGCTCGTCCGGGACTAGCGGGAGGGATGAGCAGTTCTTC.

The gene calls are TRBV21-1 and TRBJ1-2; the table's D gene call, TRBD1, was not cross checked with the DNA. TRBV21-1 represents a pseudogene. The CDR3 is made up of 12 amino acids. CDR3 residues: CASSKDSNGYTF. CDR3 DNA sequence: TGTGCCAGCAGCAAAGACAGCAACGGCTACACCTTC.

The rearrangement uses TRBV6-5 and TRBJ2-1; 13 nucleotides agree with TRBD2. The CDR3 totals 16 residues. Losses at the gene ends were 2 bases for V and 4 bases for J; bases not matched to a gene: 2. Germline assignment: CDR1 MNHEY and CDR2 SVGAGI. DNA of the CDR3: TGTGCCAGCAGTTACCGACTAGCGGGGGGATACAATGAGCAGTTCTTC. Its translation: CASSYRLAGGYNEQFF.

This clone was counted once. This rearrangement joins TRBV19 to TRBJ1-5; 11 nucleotides line up with TRBD1. This CDR3 is 16 amino acids long. Germline CDR1 and CDR2: LNHDA and SQIVND (reference sequence). V lost 3 bases to trimming and J lost 7 bases; unmatched junction nucleotides: 8. The CDR3 sequence: CASSIPGQGVGQPQHF. DNA for the CDR3: TGTGCCAGTAGTATCCCGGGACAGGGGGTAGGCCAGCCCCAGCATTTT. The full variable domain, completed using reference TRBV19 and TRBJ1-5, is DGGITQSPKYLFRKEGQNVTLSCEQNLNHDAMYWYRQDPGQGLRLIYYSQIVNDFQKGDIAEGYSVSREKKESFPLTVTSAQKNPTAFYLCASSIPGQGVGQPQHFGDGTRLSIL.

CDR3 sequence reads: CASSQTWGHPYF. CDR3 nucleotide sequence: TGCGCCAGCAGCCAAACATGGGGCCACCCGTACTTC. The chain combines TRBV5-1 with TRBJ2-7; D is possibly TRBD1 (5 bases). V lost 4 bases and J 12 bases, leaving 17 bases between the germline ends. The length of the CDR3 is 12 residues. Per the germline V gene, CDR1 is SGHRS and CDR2 is YFSETQ.

This clone occurred a few times. The chain links TRBV24-1 to TRBJ2-7; 10 bases are shared with TRBD1. Germline loops: CDR1 KGHDR, CDR2 SFDVKD. The junction had 6 bases not matched to a gene; V was cut back by 1 base and J by 1 base. This CDR3 comprises 17 residues. The CDR3 bases are TGTGCCACCAGTGATTTTATAGGGACAGGGGAATCCTACGAGCAGTACTTC. Translating it yields CATSDFIGTGESYEQYF.

The rearrangement links TRBV12-3 or TRBV12-4 to TRBJ1-5; D might be TRBD1 (6 bases). V was clipped by 7 bases and J by 5 bases, with 12 bases between them. The CDR3 spans 13 residues. Here the CDR3 reads CASTSDRDQPQHF. The CDR3 DNA reads as TGTGCCAGCACCTCGGACAGAGATCAGCCCCAGCATTTT.

In nucleotides, the CDR3 is TGTGCCACCAGTACTACCACAGATACGCAGTATTTT. Its translation: CATSTTTDTQYF. The V call is TRBV24-1, the J call TRBJ2-3; D is unresolved. The germline V gene encodes CDR1 KGHDR and CDR2 SFDVKD. This CDR3 has 12 residues. V gave up 6 bases and J gave up 2 bases, with 5 bases separating them.

The J gene is TRBJ1-1, the V gene TRBV2; 12 bases match TRBD1. CDR1 is SNHLY and CDR2 is FYNNEI in the germline V gene. CDR3 size: 12 residues. J was trimmed by 10 bases and V by 11 bases; bases with no gene match: 8. CDR3 nucleotide sequence: TGTGCCTGCCGCGGGACAGGGGGCCCAGCTTTCTTT. This translates into CACRGTGGPAFF.

This clone was seen just once. The gene calls are TRBV6-6 and TRBJ1-5, with D possibly TRBD1 on 5 matching bases. The germline CDR1 and CDR2 sequences are MNHNY and SVGAGI (reference sequence). The CDR3 totals 13 residues. V lost 4 bases and J lost 11, with 15 bases in between. The CDR3 spells CASSFTGGAAQHF. CDR3 nucleotide sequence: TGTGCCAGCAGTTTTACAGGCGGGGCAGCCCAGCATTTT.

This clone was seen a handful of times. The chain links TRBV5-6 to TRBJ1-3; D remains ambiguous. From germline, CDR1 is SGHDT and CDR2 YYEEEE. The CDR3 sequence is 14 residues long. V was pared by 0 bases and J by 2 bases, with 6 bases between. CDR3 protein: CASSLGVPGNTIYF. In DNA, the CDR3 is TGTGCCAGCAGCTTGGGAGTACCTGGAAACACCATATATTTT.

The chain couples TRBV2 to TRBJ1-1; TRBD1 matches 8 bases. Per germline, CDR1 SNHLY and CDR2 FYNNEI. Trimming took 9 bases from V and 5 from J; bases not matched to a gene: 8. This CDR3 has 13 residues. This CDR3 is CASSRGLGTEAFF. The CDR3 DNA sequence: TGTGCCAGTAGCAGGGGGCTGGGGACTGAAGCTTTCTTT.

The gene calls are TRBV19 and TRBJ1-2; D is perhaps TRBD1 (5 bases). The V gene lost 4 bases and the J gene lost 4 bases, with 10 bases spanning the gap. Per germline, CDR1 LNHDA and CDR2 SQIVND (reference sequence). The CDR3 runs 13 residues. In DNA, the CDR3 is TGTGCCAGTAGTAACCGGGACTTCTATGGCTACACCTTC. Its protein product is CASSNRDFYGYTF.

CDR3 protein: CATKGGDSGQPQHF. The CDR3 nucleotides read TGTGCCACCAAGGGAGGGGATTCGGGTCAGCCCCAGCATTTT. The chain has TRBV19 and TRBJ1-5; maybe TRBD1 (5 bases). V lost 10 bases, J lost 6 bases, and 19 bases lay in between. The CDR3 spans 14 residues. The V gene's germline CDR1 is LNHDA and CDR2 SQIVND (reference sequence). Filled out from reference TRBV19 and TRBJ1-5, the complete variable domain reads DGGITQSPKYLFRKEGQNVTLSCEQNLNHDAMYWYRQDPGQGLRLIYYSQIVNDFQKGDIAEGYSVSREKKESFPLTVTSAQKNPTAFYLCATKGGDSGQPQHFGDGTRLSIL.

The J gene is TRBJ2-5, the V gene TRBV2, with 8 positions matching TRBD1. The V segment lost 8 bases and the J segment 1 base; nucleotides outside the gene matches: 6. The CDR3 length is 14 residues. Per germline, CDR1 SNHLY and CDR2 FYNNEI. CDR3 DNA sequence: TGTGCCAGCGCCCGAGACAGGGGCCAAGAGACCCAGTACTTC. This translates into CASARDRGQETQYF.

The chain is built from TRBV5-1 and TRBJ2-7; maybe TRBD1 (5 bases). CDR1 is SGHRS and CDR2 is YFSETQ in the germline V gene. V lost 0 bases and J lost 5, with 12 bases in between. This CDR3 is 14 amino acids long. Here the CDR3 DNA reads TGCGCCAGCAGCTTGGGGGCAGGGAACAACGAGCAGTACTTC. This codes for CASSLGAGNNEQYF.

In its sample, this clone was seen a few times. J is TRBJ2-7 and V is TRBV27, with 11 positions matching TRBD1. After removal of 6 bases from V and 3 bases from J, the junction contained 7 bases not matched to a gene. The germline V gene encodes CDR1 MNHEY and CDR2 SMNVEV (reference sequence). CDR3 size: 15 residues. DNA of the CDR3: TGTGCCAGCAGACGGGGAGGGACAGGGGGCTACGAGCAGTACTTC. Translating it yields CASRRGGTGGYEQYF.

The CDR3 DNA follows: TGTGCCAGTAGTTTGGACAGTGATGAAGATTCACCCCTCCACTTT. This gives the protein CASSLDSDEDSPLHF. The genes are TRBV19 and TRBJ1-6; possible D gene TRBD1, 6 bases. Trimming stripped 5 bases from V and 8 bases from J, with 16 bases between. The CDR3 has 15 amino acids. CDR1 is LNHDA, CDR2 SQIVND, per germline (reference sequence).

The rearrangement uses TRBV30 and TRBJ2-7; 10 bases align to TRBD2. Germline values: CDR1 GTSNPN, CDR2 SVGIG (reference sequence). With 2 bases clipped from V and 3 bases from J, the junction kept 4 bases outside the gene matches. The CDR3 sequence is 14 residues long. CDR3 sequence: CAWSPSGGLYEQYF. CDR3 in DNA: TGTGCCTGGAGTCCTAGCGGGGGCCTCTACGAGCAGTACTTC.

The chain is built from TRBV5-8 and TRBJ1-2; the D is unclear. The germline V gene encodes CDR1 SGHTS and CDR2 YDEGEE. Between the trimmed V and J ends, which lost 1 base and 4 bases, there was a span of 14 bases. The CDR3 is 15 residues long. In nucleotides, the CDR3 is TGTGCCAGCAGCTTGCCAGGCTACTTATTCTATGGCTACACCTTC. Protein sequence: CASSLPGYLFYGYTF.

The rearrangement joins TRBV5-5 to TRBJ1-2; weak D call: TRBD1 (5 bases). Germline CDR1 is SGHKS and CDR2 is YYEKEE (reference sequence). The CDR3 extends over 15 amino acids. V lost 0 bases, J lost 7 bases, and 16 bases lay in between. DNA of the CDR3: TGTGCCAGCAGCTTGGCCGGTATGACAGTGAGTGGCTACACCTTC. Its protein product is CASSLAGMTVSGYTF.